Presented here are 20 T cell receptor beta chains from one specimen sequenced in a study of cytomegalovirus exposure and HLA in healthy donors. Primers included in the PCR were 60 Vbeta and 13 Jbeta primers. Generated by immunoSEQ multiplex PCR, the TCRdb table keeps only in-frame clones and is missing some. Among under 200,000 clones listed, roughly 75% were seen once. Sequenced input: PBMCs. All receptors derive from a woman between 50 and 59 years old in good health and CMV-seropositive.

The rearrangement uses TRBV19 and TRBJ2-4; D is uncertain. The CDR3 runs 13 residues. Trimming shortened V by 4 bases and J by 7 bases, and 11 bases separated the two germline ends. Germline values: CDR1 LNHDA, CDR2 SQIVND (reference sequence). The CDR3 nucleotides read TGTGCCAGTAGTACCCTCGACGGGAACATTCAGTACTTC. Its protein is CASSTLDGNIQYF.

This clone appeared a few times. CDR3 DNA sequence: TGTGCCAGCAGTTTTCGTAGGGGCAACGAGCAGTACTTC. Protein: CASSFRRGNEQYF. The chain links TRBV27 to TRBJ2-5; perhaps TRBD1 as D (5 bases). Gene TRBJ2-7 matches the end of the DNA better, so the J call may be wrong. CDR1 and CDR2 from the germline V gene are MNHEY and SMNVEV (reference sequence). CDR3 size: 13 residues.

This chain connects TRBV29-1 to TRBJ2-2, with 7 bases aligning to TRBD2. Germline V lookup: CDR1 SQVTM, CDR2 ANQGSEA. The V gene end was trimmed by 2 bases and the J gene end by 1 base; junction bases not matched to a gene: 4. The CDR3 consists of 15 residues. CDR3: CSVERLAENTGELFF. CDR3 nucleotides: TGCAGCGTTGAACGGCTAGCGGAGAACACCGGGGAGCTGTTTTTT.

CDR3 sequence: CASLGGGPTDTQYF. The CDR3 DNA is TGTGCCAGCTTGGGCGGGGGTCCGACAGATACGCAGTATTTT. The rearrangement joins TRBV6-6 to TRBJ2-3, with 7 nucleotides matching TRBD2. This CDR3 region has 14 residues. Germline V gene data show CDR1 as MNHNY and CDR2 as SVGAGI (reference sequence). The junction had 8 bases not matched to a gene; V was cut back by 8 bases and J by 3 bases.

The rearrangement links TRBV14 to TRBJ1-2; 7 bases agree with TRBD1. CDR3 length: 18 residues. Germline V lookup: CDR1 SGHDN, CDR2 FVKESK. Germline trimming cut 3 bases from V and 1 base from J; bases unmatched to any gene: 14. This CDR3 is CASSQRTGADEHNYGYTF. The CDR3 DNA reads TGTGCCAGCAGCCAGAGAACAGGGGCCGACGAACATAACTATGGCTACACCTTC.

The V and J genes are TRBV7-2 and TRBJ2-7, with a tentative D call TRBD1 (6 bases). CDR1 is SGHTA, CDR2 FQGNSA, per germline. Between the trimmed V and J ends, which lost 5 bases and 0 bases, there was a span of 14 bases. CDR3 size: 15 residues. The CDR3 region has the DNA TGTGCCAGCAGCCCCCGGGCAGGGGCCTCCTACGAGCAGTACTTC. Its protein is CASSPRAGASYEQYF.

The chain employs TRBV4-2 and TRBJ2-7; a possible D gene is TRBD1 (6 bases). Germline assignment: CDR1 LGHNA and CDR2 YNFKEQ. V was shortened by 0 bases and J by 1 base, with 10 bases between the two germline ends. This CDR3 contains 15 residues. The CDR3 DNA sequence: TGTGCCAGCAGCCAAGATCCGACAGGATCCTACGAGCAGTACTTC. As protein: CASSQDPTGSYEQYF.

The CDR3 DNA is TGTGCCATCAGTGAGCGAGGGGGAAACACTGAAGCTTTCTTT. Protein sequence: CAISERGGNTEAFF. This chain links TRBV10-3 with TRBJ1-1; possibly TRBD1 for D (6 bases). In germline, CDR1 is ENHRY, CDR2 SYGVKD. V gave up 2 bases and J gave up 2 bases, with 9 bases separating them. This CDR3 has 14 amino acids.

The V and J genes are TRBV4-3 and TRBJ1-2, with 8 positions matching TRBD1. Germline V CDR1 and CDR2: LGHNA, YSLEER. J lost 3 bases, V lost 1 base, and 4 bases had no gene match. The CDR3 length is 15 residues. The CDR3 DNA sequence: TGCGCCAGCAGCCAAGCCCCGACAGGGGACTATGGCTACACCTTC. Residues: CASSQAPTGDYGYTF.

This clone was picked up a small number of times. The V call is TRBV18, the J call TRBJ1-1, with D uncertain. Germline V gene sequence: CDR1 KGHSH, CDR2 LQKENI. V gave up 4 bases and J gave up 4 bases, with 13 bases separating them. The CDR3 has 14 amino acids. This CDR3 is CASSQSGRTTEAFF. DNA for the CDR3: TGTGCCAGCTCACAGAGCGGGCGCACCACTGAAGCTTTCTTT.

CDR3 region: CASSLSRRDSYNEQFF. DNA of the CDR3: TGTGCCAGCAGCTTATCCCGGAGGGACTCCTACAATGAGCAGTTCTTC. The chain combines TRBV11-2 with TRBJ2-1, with a weak D call TRBD2 (6 bases). Trimming removed 2 bases at V and 0 bases at J, with 11 bases between. The length of the CDR3 is 16 residues. The V gene's germline CDR1 is SGHAT and CDR2 FQNNGV.

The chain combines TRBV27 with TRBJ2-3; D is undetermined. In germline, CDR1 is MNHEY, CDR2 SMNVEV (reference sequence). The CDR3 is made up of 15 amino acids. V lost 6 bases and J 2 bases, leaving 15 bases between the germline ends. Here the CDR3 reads CASSPLGGATDTQYF. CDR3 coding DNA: TGTGCCAGCAGCCCTCTTGGTGGAGCCACAGATACGCAGTATTTT.

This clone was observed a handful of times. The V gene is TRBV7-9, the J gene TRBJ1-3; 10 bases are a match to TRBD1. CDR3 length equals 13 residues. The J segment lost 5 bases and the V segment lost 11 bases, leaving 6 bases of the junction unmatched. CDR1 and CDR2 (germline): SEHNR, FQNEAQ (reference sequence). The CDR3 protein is CAVRDRGRNTIYF. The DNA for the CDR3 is TGTGCCGTCCGGGACAGGGGAAGAAACACCATATATTTT.

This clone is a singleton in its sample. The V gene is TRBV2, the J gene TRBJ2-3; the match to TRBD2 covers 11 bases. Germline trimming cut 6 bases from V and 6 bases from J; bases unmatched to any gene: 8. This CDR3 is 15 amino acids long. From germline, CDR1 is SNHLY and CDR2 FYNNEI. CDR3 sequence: CASSATSGRRDTQYF. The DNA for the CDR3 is TGTGCCAGCAGCGCAACTAGCGGGAGAAGGGATACGCAGTATTTT. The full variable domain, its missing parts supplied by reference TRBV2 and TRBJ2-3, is EPEVTQTPSHQVTQMGQEVILRCVPISNHLYFYWYRQILGQKVEFLVSFYNNEISEKSEIFDDQFSVERPDGSNFTLKIRSTKLEDSAMYFCASSATSGRRDTQYFGPGTRLTVL.

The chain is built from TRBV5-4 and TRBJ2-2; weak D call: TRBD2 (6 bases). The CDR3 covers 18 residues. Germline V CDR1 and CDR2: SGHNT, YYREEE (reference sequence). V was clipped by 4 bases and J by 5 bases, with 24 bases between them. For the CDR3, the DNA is TGTGCCAGCAGCACCGGGACTCCTTCTTTCCGTGGAACCGGGGAGCTGTTTTTT. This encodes CASSTGTPSFRGTGELFF.

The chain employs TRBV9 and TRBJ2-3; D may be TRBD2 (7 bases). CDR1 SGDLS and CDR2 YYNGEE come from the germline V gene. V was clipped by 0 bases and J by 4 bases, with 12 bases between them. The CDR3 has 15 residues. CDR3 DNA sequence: TGTGCCAGCAGCGTAGAGGGGGGGCCGGCAGATACGCAGTATTTT. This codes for CASSVEGGPADTQYF.

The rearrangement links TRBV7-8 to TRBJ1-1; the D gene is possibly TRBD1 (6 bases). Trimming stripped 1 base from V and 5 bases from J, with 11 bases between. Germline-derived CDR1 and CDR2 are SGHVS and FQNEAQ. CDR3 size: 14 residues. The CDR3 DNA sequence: TGTGCCAGCAGCTTAGTGGACAGAAATACTGAAGCTTTCTTT. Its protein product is CASSLVDRNTEAFF. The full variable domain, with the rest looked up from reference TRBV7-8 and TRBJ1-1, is GAGVSQSPRYKVAKRGQDVALRCDPISGHVSLFWYQQALGQGPEFLTYFQNEAQLDKSGLPSDRFFAERPEGSVSTLKIQRTQQEDSAVYLCASSLVDRNTEAFFGQGTRLTVV.

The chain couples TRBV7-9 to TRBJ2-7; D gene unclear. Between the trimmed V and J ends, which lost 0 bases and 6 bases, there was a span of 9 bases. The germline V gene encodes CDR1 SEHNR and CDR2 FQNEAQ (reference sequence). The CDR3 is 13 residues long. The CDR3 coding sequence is TGTGCCAGCAGCTTAGCCCAAGCCGCCGAGCAGTACTTC. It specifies CASSLAQAAEQYF. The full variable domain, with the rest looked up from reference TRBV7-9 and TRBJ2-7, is DTGVSQNPRHKITKRGQNVTFRCDPISEHNRLYWYRQTLGQGPEFLTYFQNEAQLEKSRLLSDRFSAERPKGSFSTLEIQRTEQGDSAMYLCASSLAQAAEQYFGPGTRLTVT.

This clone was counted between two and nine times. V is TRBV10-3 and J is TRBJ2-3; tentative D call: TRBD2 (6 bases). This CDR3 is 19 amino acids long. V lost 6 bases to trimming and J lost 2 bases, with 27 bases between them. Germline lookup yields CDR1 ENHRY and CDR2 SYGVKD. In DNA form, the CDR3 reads TGTGCCATCAGAGCCCGCCTCTTAAAGGAGGGAGTCCCCACAGATACGCAGTATTTT. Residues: CAIRARLLKEGVPTDTQYF.

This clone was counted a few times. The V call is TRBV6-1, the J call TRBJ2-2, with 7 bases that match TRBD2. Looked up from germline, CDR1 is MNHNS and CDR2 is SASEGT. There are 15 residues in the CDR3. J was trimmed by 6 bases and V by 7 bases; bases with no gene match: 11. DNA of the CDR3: TGTGCCAGCAACCGGGAGGTTGGGGTAGCCGGGGAGCTGTTTTTT. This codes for CASNREVGVAGELFF.